The 29 T cell receptor beta chains below were found in one sample sequenced in a study of vaccination effects on CD4 cells after COVID-19. Measured with immunoSEQ multiplex PCR; TCRdb has only the in-frame clones, and not every one. Of approximately 30,000 clones in the sample, over 70% were seen once. Within the ViraFEST assay, antigen-specific CD4+ T cells underwent expansion with viral peptide pools prior to sequencing. Researchers isolated CD4+ T cells once around 11 days of culture had elapsed. Vaccine recipients, nucleocapsid antibody negative, had no prior SARS-CoV-2 infection. No antigen has been identified for these receptors. Sequences were derived from CD4+ T cells from PBMCs cultured with SARS-CoV-2 spike peptides, sampled before COVID-19 vaccination. These receptors were obtained from a human donor who received a COVID-19 vaccine.

The chain couples TRBV5-1 to TRBJ2-1; 7 bases line up with TRBD1. The V segment lost 4 bases and the J segment 3 bases; nucleotides outside the gene matches: 4. There are 14 residues in the CDR3. Germline CDR1 SGHRS, CDR2 YFSETQ. CDR3: CASSGGQLYNEQFF. The CDR3 nucleotides are TGCGCCAGCAGCGGGGGACAGCTCTACAATGAGCAGTTCTTC.

The J gene is TRBJ2-7, the V gene TRBV5-1, with D perhaps TRBD2 (6 bases). The V gene's germline CDR1 is SGHRS and CDR2 YFSETQ. The CDR3 sequence is 14 residues long. The germline V and J ends were trimmed by 3 bases and 5 bases, with 15 bases remaining between them. The CDR3 coding sequence is TGCGCCAGCAGCTCAGTTCTAGCGTCGGACGAGCAGTACTTC. Its translation is CASSSVLASDEQYF. The full variable domain, in which reference TRBV5-1 and TRBJ2-7 provide the parts outside the CDR3, is KAGVTQTPRYLIKTRGQQVTLSCSPISGHRSVSWYQQTPGQGLQFLFEYFSETQRNKGNFPGRFSGRQFSNSRSEMNVSTLELGDSALYLCASSSVLASDEQYFGPGTRLTVT.

V usage is TRBV7-3 and J usage is TRBJ2-2; D gene unclear. Germline V gene data show CDR1 as SGHTA and CDR2 as FQGTGA. Trimming pared 5 bases from V and 3 bases from J, leaving 4 bases between. The CDR3 has 12 residues. This chain's CDR3 is CASSGDTGELFF. DNA for the CDR3: TGTGCCAGCAGCGGGGACACCGGGGAGCTGTTTTTT.

This rearrangement joins TRBV21-1 to TRBJ2-7. TRBV21-1 is a documented pseudogene. The length of the CDR3 is 18 residues. The CDR3 coding sequence is TGTGCCAGCAGCAAAGTGAAGTTTGGGAAGGGCCTATCCTACGAGCAGTACTTC. Encoded protein: CASSKVKFGKGLSYEQYF.

The genes are TRBV9 and TRBJ2-4, with a tentative D call TRBD1 (6 bases). This CDR3 is 16 amino acids long. CDR1 and CDR2 from the germline V gene are SGDLS and YYNGEE. V lost 4 bases to trimming and J lost 6 bases, with 20 bases between them. Here the CDR3 DNA reads TGTGCCAGCAGCTTCGGGACAAGCAAGCTCGGAAACATTCAGTACTTC. This gives the protein CASSFGTSKLGNIQYF.

The V and J genes are TRBV27 and TRBJ2-2; 10 bases fit TRBD2. The CDR3 is made up of 15 amino acids. Germline loops: CDR1 MNHEY, CDR2 SMNVEV (reference sequence). Trimming cost V 6 bases and J 3 bases; bases outside gene matches: 4. CDR3 nucleotides: TGTGCCAGCAGGGGGCTAGCGGGAGACACCGGGGAGCTGTTTTTT. It translates to CASRGLAGDTGELFF.

Only a few counts were recorded for this clone. J is TRBJ1-1 and V is TRBV30, with 8 bases lining up with TRBD1. CDR1 is GTSNPN and CDR2 is SVGIG in the germline V gene (reference sequence). This CDR3 has 12 amino acids. V lost 5 bases to trimming and J lost 9 bases; unmatched junction nucleotides: 8. CDR3 DNA sequence: TGTGCCTGGGTTACCGCAGGGGGCCAAGCTTTCTTT. The encoded protein is CAWVTAGGQAFF. Filled out from reference TRBV30 and TRBJ1-1, the complete variable domain reads SQTIHQWPATLVQPVGSPLSLECTVEGTSNPNLYWYRQAAGRGLQLLFYSVGIGQISSEVPQNLSASRPQDRQFILSSKKLLLSDSGFYLCAWVTAGGQAFFGQGTRLTVV.

The chain joins TRBV4-1 to TRBJ2-1; the match to TRBD2 covers 7 bases. V shed 2 bases and J 4 bases; nucleotides not matched to a gene: 8. Germline V CDR1 and CDR2: MGHRA, YSYEKL. The CDR3 consists of 16 residues. CDR3 nucleotide sequence: TGCGCCAGCAGCCAACCTAGCGGAGCCCGTTACAATGAGCAGTTCTTC. Translating gives CASSQPSGARYNEQFF.

The chain employs TRBV5-1 and TRBJ2-7, with TRBD1 matching over 8 bases. J lost 2 bases, V lost 7 bases, and 14 bases had no gene match. The CDR3 contains 16 residues. CDR1 and CDR2 from the germline V gene are SGHRS and YFSETQ. The CDR3 protein is CASQRRGDRQTYEQYF. CDR3 nucleotides: TGCGCCAGCCAAAGGAGAGGGGACAGGCAGACCTACGAGCAGTACTTC.

The chain couples TRBV4-1 to TRBJ1-2; weak D call: TRBD1 (6 bases). Germline CDR1 MGHRA, CDR2 YSYEKL. The CDR3 sequence is 15 residues long. The V gene lost 4 bases and the J gene lost 4 bases, with 16 bases spanning the gap. The CDR3 spells CASSLIRQDRYGYTF. As DNA, the CDR3 is TGCGCCAGCAGCCTTATTCGACAGGACCGCTATGGCTACACCTTC.

This chain connects TRBV18 to TRBJ2-7; the D is unclear. Trimming stripped 2 bases from V and 6 bases from J, with 8 bases between. This CDR3 contains 12 residues. Germline V CDR1 and CDR2: KGHSH, LQKENI. The CDR3 DNA follows: TGTGCCAGCTCACCATCCCTTTTCGAGCAGTACTTC. Translation gives CASSPSLFEQYF. Full variable domain (remainder filled in from reference TRBV18 and TRBJ2-7): NAGVMQNPRHLVRRRGQEARLRCSPMKGHSHVYWYRQLPEEGLKFMVYLQKENIIDESGMPKERFSAEFPKEGPSILRIQQVVRGDSAAYFCASSPSLFEQYFGPGTRLTVT.

The genes are TRBV2 and TRBJ1-1; 10 nucleotides align to TRBD1. The J segment lost 8 bases and the V segment lost 6 bases, leaving 6 bases of the junction unmatched. The CDR3 contains 13 residues. Germline V gene sequence: CDR1 SNHLY, CDR2 FYNNEI. The CDR3 DNA reads TGTGCCAGCAGCGCGACAGGGGGCCTGGAAGCTTTCTTT. Translating it yields CASSATGGLEAFF. Variable domain in full (rest from reference TRBV2 and TRBJ1-1): EPEVTQTPSHQVTQMGQEVILRCVPISNHLYFYWYRQILGQKVEFLVSFYNNEISEKSEIFDDQFSVERPDGSNFTLKIRSTKLEDSAMYFCASSATGGLEAFFGQGTRLTVV.

The J gene is TRBJ1-1, the V gene TRBV18; maybe TRBD1 (6 bases). Deletions cut 8 bases from V and 5 bases from J, with 12 bases between. This CDR3 region has 12 residues. The germline gives CDR1 KGHSH, CDR2 LQKENI. The CDR3 DNA sequence: TGTGCCAGCAAAACAGGGATGACTGAAGCTTTCTTT. This sequence encodes CASKTGMTEAFF. The variable domain in full, with the rest retrieved from reference TRBV18 and TRBJ1-1, is NAGVMQNPRHLVRRRGQEARLRCSPMKGHSHVYWYRQLPEEGLKFMVYLQKENIIDESGMPKERFSAEFPKEGPSILRIQQVVRGDSAAYFCASKTGMTEAFFGQGTRLTVV.

This clone was seen just once. Relative to the germline gene, one junction end is altered; a read error may explain this. J is TRBJ1-4 and V is TRBV14; the D gene is possibly TRBD1 (6 bases). This CDR3 is 14 amino acids long. Germline values: CDR1 SGHDN, CDR2 FVKESK. CDR3 loop: CASSQGGGSEKLFF. The CDR3 nucleotides are TGTGCCAGCAGTCAAGGGGGAGGGAGTGAAAAACTGTTTTTT.

The CDR3 spells CAISEGGARAGEQFF. In DNA form, the CDR3 reads TGTGCCATCAGTGAAGGAGGGGCGCGGGCGGGTGAGCAGTTCTTC. V usage is TRBV10-3 and J usage is TRBJ2-1; D perhaps matches TRBD2 (6 bases). Trimming took off 3 bases at V and 9 bases at J, with 18 bases between the two ends. Germline assignment: CDR1 ENHRY and CDR2 SYGVKD. The CDR3 consists of 15 residues.

The chain is built from TRBV19 and TRBJ1-5; D uncertain. Trimming removed 8 bases at V and 7 bases at J, with 15 bases between. The CDR3 covers 13 residues. The germline V gene has CDR1 LNHDA and CDR2 SQIVND (reference sequence). The CDR3: CASQSLGNQPQHF. In DNA form, the CDR3 reads TGTGCCAGTCAGTCCCTCGGGAACCAGCCCCAGCATTTT.

This chain joins TRBV9 and TRBJ2-3; possible D gene TRBD2, 6 bases. The germline V gene has CDR1 SGDLS and CDR2 YYNGEE. Trimming pared 6 bases from V and 3 bases from J, leaving 14 bases between. The CDR3 has 14 residues. CDR3: CASTDYPRTDTQYF. As DNA, the CDR3 is TGTGCCAGCACGGACTATCCCCGGACAGATACGCAGTATTTT.

The V call is TRBV5-4, the J call TRBJ1-2, with TRBD1 matching over 9 bases. With 4 bases clipped from V and 4 bases from J, the junction kept 5 bases outside the gene matches. CDR3 length: 14 residues. Germline CDR1 reads SGHNT; CDR2 reads YYREEE (reference sequence). The DNA for the CDR3 is TGTGCCAGCAGCCGCGACAGGGGGGGCTATGGCTACACCTTC. This translates into CASSRDRGGYGYTF.

J is TRBJ2-5 and V is TRBV28; 7 bases align to TRBD2. The CDR3 runs to 16 residues. V shed 2 bases, J shed 5 bases, and the junction held 11 bases outside the gene matches. Germline CDR1 is MDHEN and CDR2 is SYDVKM. CDR3 DNA: TGTGCCAGCAGTTTAAGGTCCAGGACTAGATGGGAGACCCAGTACTTC. Translation: CASSLRSRTRWETQYF. The entire variable domain, with the rest obtained from reference TRBV28 and TRBJ2-5, is as follows: DVKVTQSSRYLVKRTGEKVFLECVQDMDHENMFWYRQDPGLGLRLIYFSYDVKMKEKGDIPEGYSVSREKKERFSLILESASTNQTSMYLCASSLRSRTRWETQYFGPGTRLLVL.

The V and J genes are TRBV24-1 and TRBJ1-5; no reliable D call. Germline CDR1 and CDR2: KGHDR and SFDVKD. Deletions cut 4 bases from V and 5 bases from J, with 5 bases between. The CDR3 sequence is 12 residues long. This CDR3 reads CATSDPDQPQHF. DNA for the CDR3: TGTGCCACCAGTGACCCTGATCAGCCCCAGCATTTT.

This sequence joins TRBV4-1 and TRBJ2-3, with TRBD2 matching over 9 bases. CDR3 length: 18 amino acids. Germline CDR1 MGHRA, CDR2 YSYEKL. Losses at the gene ends were 1 base for V and 0 bases for J; bases not matched to a gene: 8. CDR3 DNA sequence: TGCGCCAGCAGCCAAGGGAGCAGCGGGGGGTTTAGCACAGATACGCAGTATTTT. It translates to CASSQGSSGGFSTDTQYF.

The chain has TRBV3-1 (or the pseudogene TRBV3-2) and TRBJ1-5; D unresolved. This CDR3 contains 14 residues. Germline V gene data show CDR1 as LGHDT and CDR2 as YNNKEL (reference sequence). V lost 4 bases and J lost 6, with 13 bases in between. CDR3 nucleotide sequence: TGTGCCAGCAGCCTCGTCGGGATGGGTCAGCCCCAGCATTTT. Protein sequence: CASSLVGMGQPQHF.

The gene calls are TRBV3-1 (or the pseudogene TRBV3-2) and TRBJ2-7; D might be TRBD1 (5 bases). The germline V gene has CDR1 LGHDT and CDR2 YNNKEL (reference sequence). V lost 3 bases and J lost 1, with 7 bases in between. The CDR3 length is 13 residues. The CDR3 region has the DNA TGTGCCAGCAGCCACAGACAGTCCTACGAGCAGTACTTC. Translating gives CASSHRQSYEQYF.

The V call is TRBV5-1, the J call TRBJ2-1; 7 bases align to TRBD1. The CDR3 sequence is 14 residues long. V was pared by 8 bases and J by 0 bases, with 5 bases of the junction left unmatched. Germline V gene lookup returns CDR1 SGHRS and CDR2 YFSETQ. The chain's CDR3 is CASGQESSYNEQFF. CDR3 sequence (DNA): TGCGCCAGTGGACAGGAGAGCTCCTACAATGAGCAGTTCTTC.

V gene TRBV9 combines with J gene TRBJ1-2, with D unclear. This CDR3 region has 14 residues. The germline V gene encodes CDR1 SGDLS and CDR2 YYNGEE. With 2 bases removed from V and 0 bases from J, the gap between germline ends came to 8 bases. Written as DNA, the CDR3 is TGTGCCAGCAGCGTCTCCAGTACTAACTATGGCTACACCTTC. Translated: CASSVSSTNYGYTF.

The genes are TRBV6-5 and TRBJ1-6; D gene unclear. V was cut by 5 bases and J by 6 bases, with 5 bases left in between. Germline V gene data show CDR1 as MNHEY and CDR2 as SVGAGI. The length of the CDR3 is 12 residues. CDR3 in DNA: TGTGCCAGCAGTCTTGTTAATTCACCCCTCCACTTT. Its translation is CASSLVNSPLHF.

This clone was recorded a few times. The V call is TRBV5-4, the J call TRBJ1-6; 7 nucleotides agree with TRBD1. The germline gives CDR1 SGHNT, CDR2 YYREEE (reference sequence). The CDR3 consists of 14 residues. V was clipped by 4 bases and J by 7 bases; unmatched bases: 5. CDR3 protein: CASSEGQPNSPLHF. The CDR3 bases are TGTGCCAGCAGCGAGGGACAGCCGAATTCACCCCTCCACTTT.

The chain carries TRBV5-6 and TRBJ1-4; 7 positions agree with TRBD1. Germline loops: CDR1 SGHDT, CDR2 YYEEEE. There are 15 residues in the CDR3. The J segment lost 8 bases and the V segment lost 2 bases, leaving 9 bases of the junction unmatched. The CDR3 DNA follows: TGTGCCAGCAGCTTATGGGCAGGGGGAGGAGAAAAACTGTTTTTT. The encoded protein is CASSLWAGGGEKLFF.

V and J are TRBV27 and TRBJ1-1, with D tentatively TRBD1 (5 bases). Germline lookup yields CDR1 MNHEY and CDR2 SMNVEV (reference sequence). V lost 0 bases to trimming and J lost 4 bases, with 9 bases between them. This CDR3 region has 14 residues. CDR3 protein: CASSLSPGFTEAFF. CDR3 in DNA: TGTGCCAGCAGTTTATCGCCAGGGTTCACTGAAGCTTTCTTT.